The rows below give T cell receptor beta chains drawn from one sample of a study of blood T cell repertoires in COVID-19. Clones were sequenced by immunoSEQ multiplex PCR, and TCRdb holds only the in-frame ones, with some missing. The sample holds fewer than 350,000 clones, roughly 79% seen once. Sequenced: peripheral blood. These receptors were obtained from a woman in her fifties or sixties with active or convalescent COVID-19. The conserved cysteine and the conserved F or W are not part of the CDR3 here. The size field is filled for only some rows; it gives once, few, many or a size class.

clone_size | v_call | cdr3_aa
. | TRBV5-4 | ACAGLNTEAF
. | TRBV2 | ASHPAGWQSPLH
. | TRBV5-1 | VSSLDGGENGYT
few | TRBV29-1 | SVAPGTAIQETQY
few | TRBV7-3 | ASSPPTGRGEKLF
. | TRBV6-5 | ASRTDSRTEAF
. | TRBV30 | AWRADSDNEKLF
. | TRBV6-2/TRBV6-3 | ASSGTGVVQAEAF
. | TRBV5-6 | ASSSRTSGVFDTQY
. | TRBV18 | ASSPGRYEQY
. | TRBV9 | ASSVRGDNEQF
. | TRBV7-9 | ASSLVPENTEAF
. | TRBV7-6 | ASSLDPVLAGGRDTQY
. | TRBV6-6 | ASSYPQGATGELF
. | TRBV4-3 | ASSQEGTGPKFGNTIY
. | TRBV5-4 | ASSLKSGGEETQY
few | TRBV14 | ASSQAPPGQLYEQY
. | TRBV19 | ASSIQRGDYEQY
. | TRBV5-1 | ASSLEGGGPQETQY
. | TRBV3-1/TRBV3-2 | ASSQDWRGYEQY
. | TRBV10-3 | AISEWQGSNQPQH
. | TRBV6-5 | ASSYSTGTNIQY
few | TRBV30 | AWSVRDNQPQH
. | TRBV10-3 | AISFEQGSYEQY
. | TRBV19 | ASSVTSGPGGYNEQF
. | TRBV5-8 | ASSSRGRGADTQY
. | TRBV3-1/TRBV3-2 | ASSQGSRGAYGYT
. | TRBV19 | ASSENESRAPNYGYT
once | TRBV7-2 | ASSLFTGSGYT
few | TRBV18 | ASSPDRVSRNTQY
. | TRBV5-6 | ASSLGRNQPQH
. | TRBV29-1 | SLRTGGRETQY
once | TRBV29-1 | SVVRGGSQNTEAF
. | TRBV10-3 | AISTGSEYYGYT
. | TRBV19 | ASRTSSGNGGGELF
. | TRBV6-5 | ASRRRRDTNTEAF
. | TRBV9 | ASSETGQEWTEAF
. | TRBV28 | ASWTGPTEAF
. | TRBV27 | ASRTGRRTGELF
. | TRBV5-3 | ARSLAGNTGELF
. | TRBV19 | ASSTGANQPQH
. | TRBV7-9 | ASSLQVRASGYNEQF
. | TRBV20-1 | SASSVGGGDWETQY
. | TRBV7-3 | ASSLIAFRETGVKEQF
. | TRBV11-2 | ASSPRGTGGELF
. | TRBV6-2/TRBV6-3 | ASSYYDGGLAEAF
. | TRBV7-8 | ASSWDIFNQPQH
. | TRBV21-1 | ARDRGRYRTNTGELF